Below, 12 T cell receptor beta chains from the same sample are listed, as sequenced in a study of blood T cells in healthy people across ages. Primers used in a second PCR of roughly 6 to 11 cycles were a sample-barcoded 5' primer and a J-beta primer mix. TCRdb itself ran the 5' RACE reads through MiXCR, one entry per CDR3 protein. There are about 930,000 distinct CDR3 sequences in the sample; approximately 32% occur only once, and 10% lies in the top ten. These records were also assigned to another study, of T cells of mothers and their children.

Sequenced input: blood. All receptors come from a woman aged 40 to 50 in good health.

The genes are TRBV5-1 and TRBJ1-1; no clear D gene. This CDR3 has 20 residues. The V and J ends lost 5 bases and 0 bases respectively, with 29 bases between them. Germline V lookup: CDR1 SGHRS, CDR2 YFSETQ. CDR3 in amino acids: CASSLSAGRKEFSMNTEAFF. CDR3 coding DNA: TGCGCCAGCAGTTTATCCGCGGGCAGAAAAGAATTTTCCATGAACACTGAAGCTTTCTTT. Supplemented by reference TRBV5-1 and TRBJ1-1, the full variable domain reads KAGVTQTPRYLIKTRGQQVTLSCSPISGHRSVSWYQQTPGQGLQFLFEYFSETQRNKGNFPGRFSGRQFSNSRSEMNVSTLELGDSALYLCASSLSAGRKEFSMNTEAFFGQGTRLTVV.

This clonotype was detected ten times or more. The rearrangement uses TRBV29-1 and TRBJ1-1; 9 bases line up with TRBD1. This CDR3 has 14 amino acids. CDR1 and CDR2 (germline): SQVTM, ANQGSEA. V shed 6 bases and J 5 bases; nucleotides not matched to a gene: 10. The CDR3 region is CSVSTGGLGTEAFF. The CDR3 nucleotides are TGCAGCGTCTCGACAGGGGGGTTGGGGACTGAAGCTTTCTTT.

The chain is built from TRBV6-5 and TRBJ1-2, with 9 bases fitting TRBD1. CDR1 is MNHEY, CDR2 SVGAGI, per germline. With 0 bases clipped from V and 4 bases from J, the junction kept 15 bases outside the gene matches. The CDR3 consists of 19 residues. In DNA form, the CDR3 reads TGTGCCAGCAGTTACTCGAGTAAGGGACAGGGCGAGGGCTTCTATGGCTACACCTTC. It translates to CASSYSSKGQGEGFYGYTF.

The gene calls are TRBV7-9 and TRBJ1-5, with 7 positions matching TRBD1. Germline lookup yields CDR1 SEHNR and CDR2 FQNEAQ (reference sequence). V shed 5 bases, J shed 7 bases, and the junction held 11 bases outside the gene matches. The CDR3 contains 15 residues. The CDR3 DNA is TGTGCCAGCAGCGCAGGGGGACCGTCCTGGCAGCCCCAGCATTTT. It yields the protein CASSAGGPSWQPQHF.

This sequence joins TRBV7-2 and TRBJ2-7, with 7 bases lining up with TRBD2. The CDR3 extends over 12 amino acids. Germline CDR1 and CDR2: SGHTA and FQGNSA. V shed 3 bases, J shed 12 bases, and the junction held 8 bases outside the gene matches. CDR3 region: CASSLGTTFRYF. CDR3 DNA sequence: TGTGCCAGCAGCTTGGGGACTACGTTTCGGTACTTC.

The V gene is TRBV20-1, the J gene TRBJ1-1, with 9 bases aligning to TRBD1. The CDR3 loop spans 14 amino acids. Germline CDR1 reads DFQATT; CDR2 reads SNEGSKA (reference sequence). V lost 1 base, J lost 4 bases, and 4 bases stayed unmatched. This CDR3 is CSARGRDRATEAFF. The CDR3 coding sequence is TGCAGTGCTAGAGGTCGGGACAGGGCCACTGAAGCTTTCTTT.

V usage is TRBV20-1 and J usage is TRBJ2-3; 8 positions agree with TRBD1. The length of the CDR3 is 15 residues. The V gene end was trimmed by 1 base and the J gene end by 4 bases; junction bases not matched to a gene: 7. Germline V lookup: CDR1 DFQATT, CDR2 SNEGSKA (reference sequence). The CDR3 DNA reads as TGCAGTGCTAGAGTTCGGGACAGGTACCCAGATACGCAGTATTTT. Its protein is CSARVRDRYPDTQYF.

The rearrangement links TRBV12-3 or TRBV12-4 to TRBJ2-2, with D possibly called TRBD1 or TRBD2 (5 bases each). The CDR3 contains 14 residues. V lost 3 bases and J 6 bases, leaving 11 bases between the germline ends. CDR3 in DNA: TGTGCCAGCAGTTTTCTCGTGGGGGCCGGGGAGCTGTTTTTT. Protein product: CASSFLVGAGELFF.

In regard to this clonotype: This may be a read error: a much more frequent sequence differs by one nucleotide. This CDR3 reads CRATPSYEQYF. CDR3 nucleotide sequence: TGCAGGGCTACCCCCTCCTACGAGCAGTACTTC. The genes are TRBV20-1 and TRBJ2-7; D is unclear. The CDR3 has 11 amino acids. The germline gives CDR1 DFQATT, CDR2 SNEGSKA (reference sequence).

As to this clonotype: At one of its ends the junction is not consistent with the germline gene, which may arise from a read error. The chain has TRBV18 and TRBJ2-3; D is unclear. Germline loops: CDR1 KGHSH, CDR2 LQKENI. The CDR3 spans 14 residues. CDR3 sequence (DNA): TGTGCCGGCTCACCACCGATGAGCACAGATACGCAGTATTTT. This gives the protein CAGSPPMSTDTQYF.

V is TRBV5-1 and J is TRBJ2-5; possibly TRBD1 for D (7 bases). CDR1 is SGHRS, CDR2 YFSETQ, per germline. V was clipped by 0 bases and J by 1 base, with 13 bases between them. The CDR3 consists of 16 residues. The CDR3 coding sequence is TGCGCCAGCAGCTTGGCGGGCCAGGGGGGCCAAGAGACCCAGTACTTC. Its protein is CASSLAGQGGQETQYF.

The chain is built from TRBV29-1 and TRBJ2-1; TRBD1 aligns across 8 bases. This CDR3 region has 13 residues. Germline V gene data show CDR1 as SQVTM and CDR2 as ANQGSEA. Trimming cost V 6 bases and J 6 bases; bases outside gene matches: 7. CDR3 sequence (DNA): TGCAGCGTCGAAACTGACAGGGGCAATGAGCAGTTCTTC. It encodes CSVETDRGNEQFF.